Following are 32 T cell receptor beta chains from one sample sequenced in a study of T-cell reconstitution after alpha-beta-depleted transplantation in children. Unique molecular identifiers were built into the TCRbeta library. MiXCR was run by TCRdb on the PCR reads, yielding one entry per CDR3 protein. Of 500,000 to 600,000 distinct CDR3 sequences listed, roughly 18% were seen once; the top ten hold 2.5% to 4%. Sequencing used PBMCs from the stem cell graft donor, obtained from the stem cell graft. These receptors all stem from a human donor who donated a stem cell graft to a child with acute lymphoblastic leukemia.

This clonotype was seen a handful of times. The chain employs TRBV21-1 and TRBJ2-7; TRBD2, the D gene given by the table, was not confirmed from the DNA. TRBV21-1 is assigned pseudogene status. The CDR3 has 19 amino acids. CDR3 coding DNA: TGTGCCAGCAGCAAAAGGGACCACCCCCTAGGATATTCAAACTACGAGCAGTACTTC. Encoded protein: CASSKRDHPLGYSNYEQYF.

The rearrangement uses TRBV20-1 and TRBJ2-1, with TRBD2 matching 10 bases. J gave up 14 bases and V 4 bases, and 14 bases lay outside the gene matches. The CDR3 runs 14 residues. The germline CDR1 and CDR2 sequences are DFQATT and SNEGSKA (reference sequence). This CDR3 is CSANLAGEGEGEFF. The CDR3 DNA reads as TGCAGTGCTAATCTAGCGGGAGAAGGCGAGGGGGAGTTCTTC.

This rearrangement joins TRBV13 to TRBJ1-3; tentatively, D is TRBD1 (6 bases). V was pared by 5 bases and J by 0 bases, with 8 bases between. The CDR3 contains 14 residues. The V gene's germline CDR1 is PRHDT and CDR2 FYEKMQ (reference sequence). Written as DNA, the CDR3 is TGTGCCAGCAGCGAAGGGGGCTCTGGAAACACCATATATTTT. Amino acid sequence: CASSEGGSGNTIYF.

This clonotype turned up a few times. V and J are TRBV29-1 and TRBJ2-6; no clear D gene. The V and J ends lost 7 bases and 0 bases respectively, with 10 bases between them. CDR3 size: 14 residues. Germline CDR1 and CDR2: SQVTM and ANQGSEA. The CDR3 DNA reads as TGCAGCGGGCCAAGAGACTCTGGGGCCAACGTCCTGACTTTC. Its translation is CSGPRDSGANVLTF.

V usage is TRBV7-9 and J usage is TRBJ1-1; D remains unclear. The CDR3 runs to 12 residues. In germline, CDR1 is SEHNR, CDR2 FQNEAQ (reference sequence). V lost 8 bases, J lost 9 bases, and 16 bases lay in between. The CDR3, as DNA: TGTGCCAGCGACGAGACGCAACTAAAAGCTTTCTTT. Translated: CASDETQLKAFF.

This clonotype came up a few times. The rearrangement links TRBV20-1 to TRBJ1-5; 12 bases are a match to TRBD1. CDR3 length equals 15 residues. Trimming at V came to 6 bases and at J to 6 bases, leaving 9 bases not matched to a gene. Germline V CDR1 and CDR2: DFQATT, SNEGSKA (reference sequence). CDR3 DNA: TGCAGTGCCGGGACAGGGGGCGTAAGCGGTCAGCCCCAGCATTTT. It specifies CSAGTGGVSGQPQHF.

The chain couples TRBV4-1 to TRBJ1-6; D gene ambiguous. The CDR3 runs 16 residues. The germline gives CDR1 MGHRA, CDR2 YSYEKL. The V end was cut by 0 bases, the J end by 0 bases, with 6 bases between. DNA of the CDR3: TGCGCCAGCAGCCAAGAGCCCAGCTCCTATAATTCACCCCTCCACTTT. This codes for CASSQEPSSYNSPLHF.

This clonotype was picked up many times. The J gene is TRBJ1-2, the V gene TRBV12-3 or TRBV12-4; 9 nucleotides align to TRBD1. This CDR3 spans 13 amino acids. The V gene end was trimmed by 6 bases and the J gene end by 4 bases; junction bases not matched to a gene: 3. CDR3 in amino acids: CASSPTGGYGYTF. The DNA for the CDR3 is TGTGCCAGCAGCCCGACAGGGGGCTATGGCTACACCTTC.

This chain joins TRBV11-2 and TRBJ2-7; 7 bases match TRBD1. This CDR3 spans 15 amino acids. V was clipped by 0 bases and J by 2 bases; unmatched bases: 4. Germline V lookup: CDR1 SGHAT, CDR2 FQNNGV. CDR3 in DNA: TGTGCCAGCAGCTTAGAGGTACAGGGGCCCTACGAGCAGTACTTC. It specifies CASSLEVQGPYEQYF.

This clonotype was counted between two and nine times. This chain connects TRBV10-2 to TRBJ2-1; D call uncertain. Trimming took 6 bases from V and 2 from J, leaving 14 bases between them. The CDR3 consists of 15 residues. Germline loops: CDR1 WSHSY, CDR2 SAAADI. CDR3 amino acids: CASSSSGLTYNEQFF. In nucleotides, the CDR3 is TGCGCCAGCAGCTCATCAGGCCTTACCTACAATGAGCAGTTCTTC.

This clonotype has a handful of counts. CDR3 amino acids: CASSIGTLNEQFF. CDR3 in DNA: TGTGCCAGTAGTATTGGGACTCTCAATGAGCAGTTCTTC. The chain employs TRBV19 and TRBJ2-1, with D possibly TRBD2 on 6 matching bases. Trimming removed 3 bases from V and 6 bases from J, with 9 bases in between. The CDR3 length is 13 residues. Per the germline V gene, CDR1 is LNHDA and CDR2 is SQIVND (reference sequence). Together with reference TRBV19 and TRBJ2-1, the CDR3 gives the full variable domain: DGGITQSPKYLFRKEGQNVTLSCEQNLNHDAMYWYRQDPGQGLRLIYYSQIVNDFQKGDIAEGYSVSREKKESFPLTVTSAQKNPTAFYLCASSIGTLNEQFFGPGTRLTVL.

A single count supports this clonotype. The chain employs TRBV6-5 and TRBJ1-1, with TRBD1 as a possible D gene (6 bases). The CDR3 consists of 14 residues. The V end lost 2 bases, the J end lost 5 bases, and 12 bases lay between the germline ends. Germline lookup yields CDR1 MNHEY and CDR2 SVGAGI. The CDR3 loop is CASSYPDGQTEAFF. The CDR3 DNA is TGTGCCAGCAGTTACCCCGACGGACAGACTGAAGCTTTCTTT.

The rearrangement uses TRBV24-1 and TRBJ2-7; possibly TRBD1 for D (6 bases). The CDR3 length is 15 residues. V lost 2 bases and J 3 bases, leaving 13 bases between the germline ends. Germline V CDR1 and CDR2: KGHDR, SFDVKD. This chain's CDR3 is CATSDSTGTHYEQYF. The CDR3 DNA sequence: TGTGCCACCAGTGATTCAACAGGGACCCACTACGAGCAGTACTTC.

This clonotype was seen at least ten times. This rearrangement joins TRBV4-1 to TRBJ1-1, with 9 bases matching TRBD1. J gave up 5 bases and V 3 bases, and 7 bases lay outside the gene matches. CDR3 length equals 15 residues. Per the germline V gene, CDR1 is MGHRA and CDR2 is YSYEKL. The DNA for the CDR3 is TGCGCCAGCAGCCAGGACAGGGGCAAGGGGACTGAAGCTTTCTTT. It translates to CASSQDRGKGTEAFF.

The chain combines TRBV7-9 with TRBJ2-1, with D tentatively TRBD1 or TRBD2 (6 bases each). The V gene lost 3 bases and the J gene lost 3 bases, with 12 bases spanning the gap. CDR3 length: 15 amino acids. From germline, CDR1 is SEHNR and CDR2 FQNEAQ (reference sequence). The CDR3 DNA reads TGTGCCAGCAGCTTGCCTGGGGGGCACTACAATGAGCAGTTCTTC. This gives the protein CASSLPGGHYNEQFF.

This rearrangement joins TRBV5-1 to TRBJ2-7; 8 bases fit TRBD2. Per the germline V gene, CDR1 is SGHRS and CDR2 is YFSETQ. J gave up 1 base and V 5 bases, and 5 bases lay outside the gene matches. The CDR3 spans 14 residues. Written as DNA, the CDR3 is TGCGCCAGCAGTATGGGACTAGGATCCTACGAGCAGTACTTC. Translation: CASSMGLGSYEQYF.

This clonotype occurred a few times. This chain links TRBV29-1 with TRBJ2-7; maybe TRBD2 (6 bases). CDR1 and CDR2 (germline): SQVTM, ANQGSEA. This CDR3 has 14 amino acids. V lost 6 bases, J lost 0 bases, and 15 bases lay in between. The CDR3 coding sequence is TGCAGCGTAGTTTTAGCGGAGGTCTCCTACGAGCAGTACTTC. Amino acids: CSVVLAEVSYEQYF.

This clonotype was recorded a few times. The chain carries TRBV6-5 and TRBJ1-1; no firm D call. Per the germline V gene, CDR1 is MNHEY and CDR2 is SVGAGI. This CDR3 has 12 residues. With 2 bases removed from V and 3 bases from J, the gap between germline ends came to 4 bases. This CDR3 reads CASSYPDTEAFF. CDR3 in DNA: TGTGCCAGCAGTTACCCCGACACTGAAGCTTTCTTT.

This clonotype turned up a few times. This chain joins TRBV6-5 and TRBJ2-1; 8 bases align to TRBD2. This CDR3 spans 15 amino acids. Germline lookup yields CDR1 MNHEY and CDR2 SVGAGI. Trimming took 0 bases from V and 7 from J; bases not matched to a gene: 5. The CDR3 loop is CASSYSGLVKNEQFF. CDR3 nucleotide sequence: TGTGCCAGCAGTTACTCGGGACTAGTTAAGAATGAGCAGTTCTTC.

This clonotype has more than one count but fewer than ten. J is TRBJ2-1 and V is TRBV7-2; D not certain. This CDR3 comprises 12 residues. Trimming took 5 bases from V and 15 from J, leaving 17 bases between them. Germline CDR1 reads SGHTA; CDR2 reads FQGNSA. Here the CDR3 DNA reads TGTGCCAGCAGCCCCCGACTGCCCTCCTGGTTCTTC. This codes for CASSPRLPSWFF.

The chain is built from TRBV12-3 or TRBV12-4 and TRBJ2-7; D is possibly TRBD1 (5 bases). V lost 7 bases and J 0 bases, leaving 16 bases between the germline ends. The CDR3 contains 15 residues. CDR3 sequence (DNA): TGTGCCAGCACCCTAGGACATTTTGCCTCCTACGAGCAGTACTTC. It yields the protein CASTLGHFASYEQYF.

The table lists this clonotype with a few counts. The CDR3 DNA reads as TGCAGTGCTCCTGGGACTCAGTGGGGCGGGACTGAAGCTTTCTTT. Translation: CSAPGTQWGGTEAFF. The chain combines TRBV20-1 with TRBJ1-1; the D gene is possibly TRBD1 (5 bases). Trimming removed 5 bases from V and 5 bases from J, with 21 bases in between. This CDR3 region has 15 residues. Germline values: CDR1 DFQATT, CDR2 SNEGSKA (reference sequence).

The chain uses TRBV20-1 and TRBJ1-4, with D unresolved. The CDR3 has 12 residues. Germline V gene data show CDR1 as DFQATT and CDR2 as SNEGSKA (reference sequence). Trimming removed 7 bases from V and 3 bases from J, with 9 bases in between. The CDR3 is CSVRSANEKLFF. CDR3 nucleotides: TGCAGTGTCAGATCTGCTAATGAAAAACTGTTTTTT.

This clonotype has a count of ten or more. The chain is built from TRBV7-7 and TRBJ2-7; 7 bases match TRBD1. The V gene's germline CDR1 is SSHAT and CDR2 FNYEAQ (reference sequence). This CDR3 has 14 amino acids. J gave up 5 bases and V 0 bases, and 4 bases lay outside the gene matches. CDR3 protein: CASSLAGGPHEQYF. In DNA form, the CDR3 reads TGTGCCAGCAGCTTAGCAGGGGGCCCCCACGAGCAGTACTTC.

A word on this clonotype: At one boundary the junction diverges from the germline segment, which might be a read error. The CDR3 protein is CASSDRDRGLGKQPQHF. The DNA of the CDR3 is TGCGCCAGCAGTGATCGGGACAGGGGGCTGGGCAAGCAGCCCCAGCATTTT. The chain couples TRBV10-2 to TRBJ1-5; 12 bases agree with TRBD1. This CDR3 comprises 17 residues. Germline values: CDR1 WSHSY, CDR2 SAAADI.

The CDR3 nucleotides are TGTGCCAGCAGCCGAAGCGGAAACGGGGACAATGAGCAGTTCTTC. Translation gives CASSRSGNGDNEQFF. This chain uses TRBV13 with TRBJ2-1, with D maybe TRBD2 (5 bases). The V end lost 5 bases, the J end lost 5 bases, and 16 bases lay between the germline ends. The CDR3 extends over 15 amino acids. Germline CDR1 and CDR2: PRHDT and FYEKMQ (reference sequence).

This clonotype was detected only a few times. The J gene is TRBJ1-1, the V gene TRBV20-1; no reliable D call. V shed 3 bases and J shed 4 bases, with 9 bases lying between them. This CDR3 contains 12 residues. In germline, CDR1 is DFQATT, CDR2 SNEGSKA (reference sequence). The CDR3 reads CSASRLFTEAFF. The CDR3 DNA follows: TGCAGTGCTAGCCGGCTGTTCACTGAAGCTTTCTTT.

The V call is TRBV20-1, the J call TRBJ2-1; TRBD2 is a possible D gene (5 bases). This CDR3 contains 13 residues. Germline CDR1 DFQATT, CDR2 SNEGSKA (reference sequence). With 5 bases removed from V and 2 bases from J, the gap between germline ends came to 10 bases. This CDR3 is CSADPGTYNEQFF. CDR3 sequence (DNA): TGCAGTGCTGACCCGGGAACCTACAATGAGCAGTTCTTC.

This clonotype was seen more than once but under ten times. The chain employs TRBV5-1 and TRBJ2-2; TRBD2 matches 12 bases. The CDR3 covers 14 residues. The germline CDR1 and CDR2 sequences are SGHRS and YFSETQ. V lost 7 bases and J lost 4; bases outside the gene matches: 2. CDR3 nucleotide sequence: TGCGCCAGCGGGACTAGCGGGCCCACCGGGGAGCTGTTTTTT. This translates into CASGTSGPTGELFF. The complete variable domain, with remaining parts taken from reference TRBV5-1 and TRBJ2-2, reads KAGVTQTPRYLIKTRGQQVTLSCSPISGHRSVSWYQQTPGQGLQFLFEYFSETQRNKGNFPGRFSGRQFSNSRSEMNVSTLELGDSALYLCASGTSGPTGELFFGEGSRLTVL.

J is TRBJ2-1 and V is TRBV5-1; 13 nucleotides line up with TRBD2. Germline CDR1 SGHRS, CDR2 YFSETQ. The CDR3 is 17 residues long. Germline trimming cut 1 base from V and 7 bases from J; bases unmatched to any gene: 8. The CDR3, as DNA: TGCGCCAGCAGCTTGTATTTGGGACTAGCGGGATCAAATGAGCAGTTCTTC. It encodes CASSLYLGLAGSNEQFF.

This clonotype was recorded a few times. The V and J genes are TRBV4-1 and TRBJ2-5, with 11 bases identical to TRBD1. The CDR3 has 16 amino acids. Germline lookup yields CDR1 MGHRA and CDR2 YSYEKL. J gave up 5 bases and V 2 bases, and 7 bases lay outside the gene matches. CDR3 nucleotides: TGCGCCAGCAGCCAACGGGACAGGGGGGTTGGGGAGACCCAGTACTTC. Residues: CASSQRDRGVGETQYF.

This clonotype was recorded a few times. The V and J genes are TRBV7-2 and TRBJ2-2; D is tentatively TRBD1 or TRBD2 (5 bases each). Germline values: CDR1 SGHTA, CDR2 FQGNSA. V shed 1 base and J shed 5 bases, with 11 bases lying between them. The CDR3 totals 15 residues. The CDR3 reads CASSLEGTTTGELFF. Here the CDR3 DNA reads TGTGCCAGCAGCTTAGAGGGGACCACTACCGGGGAGCTGTTTTTT.